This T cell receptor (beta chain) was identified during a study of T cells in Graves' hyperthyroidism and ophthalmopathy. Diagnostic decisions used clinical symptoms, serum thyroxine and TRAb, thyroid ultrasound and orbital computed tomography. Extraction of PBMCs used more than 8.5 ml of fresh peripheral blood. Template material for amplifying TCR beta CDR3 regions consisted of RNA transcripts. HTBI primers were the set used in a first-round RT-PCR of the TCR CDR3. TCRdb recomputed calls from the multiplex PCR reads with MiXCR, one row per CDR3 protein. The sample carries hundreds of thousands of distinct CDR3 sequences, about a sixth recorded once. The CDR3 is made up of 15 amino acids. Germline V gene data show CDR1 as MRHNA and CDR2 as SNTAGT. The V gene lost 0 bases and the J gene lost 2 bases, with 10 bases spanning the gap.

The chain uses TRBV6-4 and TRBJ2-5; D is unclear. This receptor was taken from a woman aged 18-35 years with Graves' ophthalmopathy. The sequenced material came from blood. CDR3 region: CASSDSLAPQETQYF. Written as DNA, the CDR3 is TGTGCCAGCAGTGACTCGTTAGCACCGCAAGAGACCCAGTACTTC.